Below, one T cell receptor beta chain is given with its context. The junction departs from germline at one end; a sequencing error may be responsible. This sample was taken from a study of human T cells and chemical hapten exposure. Looking at the study overall: Patients received weekly diphenylcyclopropenone doses to the scalp throughout the approximately 24-week study.

CDR3 size: 16 residues. Germline V gene sequence: CDR1 SSHAT, CDR2 FNYEAQ (reference sequence). TCRdb analysed the RACE reads with MiXCR anew, one entry per CDR3 protein. The table lists 300,000 to 400,000 distinct CDR3 sequences, around 7% of them singletons. Indicated time point: patch test 1, 2 weeks after DPC sensitization. Indicated treatment: therapeutic diphenylcyclopropenone sensitization with weekly scalp DPC. V gene TRBV7-7 combines with J gene TRBJ2-3; 8 nucleotides align to TRBD2. This clonotype was sampled from a woman aged 18-29 years with alopecia areata. Some clones in this sample may be carry-over from other donors' samples. The material sequenced was whole blood, taken in connection with sensitization to the hapten diphenylcyclopropenone (DPC). CDR3 protein: CASSLGSGGPGDTQYF. DNA for the CDR3: TGTGCTAGCAGCTTAGGGAGCGGGGGCCCCGGGGATACGCAGTATTTT.